Included here is one T cell receptor beta chain sequence, with context. The antigen is undetermined. The entry originates in a study of cytomegalovirus exposure and HLA in healthy donors. Per germline, CDR1 MNHNY and CDR2 SVGAGI (reference sequence). This CDR3 has 16 amino acids. V lost 2 bases to trimming and J lost 2 bases; unmatched junction nucleotides: 6. The study ran its PCR with 60 Vbeta and 13 Jbeta primers. In the original workflow: There were 70 million to 95 million unique TCR beta chains by a later count, and approximately 11 million of them were shared. The assay was immunoSEQ multiplex PCR, and TCRdb's table has in-frame clones only and misses some. V, J and clone size are those of that table, while D and trimming were read from the DNA. The data contain about 160,000 clones, around 88% of them singletons. General study results and limits: Trimming of TCR beta V- and J-genes showed a link, identified in a later analysis, to a missense DCLRE1C variant. Listed as cytomegalovirus-associated were 170 or so TCR beta chains.

The source material was PBMCs. This receptor was obtained from a woman aged 18 to 35 in good health and CMV-seronegative. The rearrangement uses TRBV6-6 and TRBJ1-5; 7 bases are shared with TRBD1. The CDR3 bases are TGTGCCAGCAGTTACAGAACAGGGGAAGGCAATCAGCCCCAGCATTTT. It codes for CASSYRTGEGNQPQHF.